This T cell receptor beta chain was sequenced during a study of T-cell reconstitution after alpha-beta-depleted transplantation in children. Germline CDR1 is SGHAT and CDR2 is FQNNGV. This CDR3 region has 16 residues. The V end lost 1 base, the J end lost 7 bases, and 16 bases lay between the germline ends. This clonotype was found a few times. Unique molecular identifiers were incorporated into the prepared TCRbeta library. TCRdb fed the PCR reads into MiXCR, producing one record per CDR3 protein. The profile shows around 480,000 distinct CDR3 sequences, over 25% of them singletons. The sequence was obtained from a human donor who donated a stem cell graft to a child with aplastic anemia. The sample was PBMCs from the stem cell graft donor, taken from the stem cell graft. The chain uses TRBV11-2 and TRBJ1-4; D might be TRBD1 (5 bases). The CDR3 region is CASSLAPVGRGEKLFF. The CDR3 DNA reads TGTGCCAGCAGCTTAGCCCCCGTGGGAAGGGGTGAAAAACTGTTTTTT.